This T cell receptor beta chain is from a study of response to subunit inactivated influenza vaccine. Study-wide points: Each seasonal flu vaccination may recruit only limited new T cells, authors suggested.

TCRdb passed the RT-PCR reads through MiXCR, listing each CDR3 protein once. In the table there are more than 200,000 distinct CDR3 sequences, over 9% of which are singletons. This clonotype has more than one count but fewer than ten. Its cognate antigen is unknown. Germline V lookup: CDR1 SEHNR, CDR2 FQNEAQ (reference sequence). V lost 4 bases to trimming and J lost 8 bases; unmatched junction nucleotides: 9. This CDR3 is 15 amino acids long. This material consisted of non-naive T cells sorted from PBMCs, taken less than 15 days before vaccination. The sequence was obtained from a man in his forties or fifties who received an inactivated influenza vaccine. The chain recombines TRBV7-9 with TRBJ2-1; 9 positions match TRBD2. The CDR3 here is CASSSRGLARDEQFF. As DNA, the CDR3 is TGTGCCAGCAGCTCCAGAGGACTAGCGCGGGATGAGCAGTTCTTC.